Listed below are T cell receptor beta chains from one sample, sequenced in a study of T cell repertoires in cytomegalovirus infection. TCRdb reprocessed the reads via MiXCR and lists one record per CDR3 protein. Here the sample spans approximately 730,000 distinct CDR3 sequences, around 32% being singletons. These TCRs' antigens remain unknown. The sample consisted of cultured PBMCs, taken from culture after CMV antigen stimulation. The origin of the receptors is a human donor in good health (CMV status not recorded). Some clones in this sample may be carry-over from other donors' samples. Both conserved end residues are part of each CDR3. Fields, in order: V gene, J gene, D gene, clone size, CDR3 DNA, CDR3 protein. A D gene is named only where the DNA matches it firmly. Clone size is given for some rows only: seen once, a few or many times, or a class if the clone is expanded.

TRBV7-8,TRBJ1-5,TRBD1,many,TGTGCCAGCAGCTTAGAGGGACAGGGAAGAAATCAGCCCCAGCATTTT,CASSLEGQGRNQPQHF
TRBV7-9,TRBJ2-5,-,-,TGTGCCAGCAGCCCAATGGGGGCACTAGCCTACCAAGAGACCCAGTACTTC,CASSPMGALAYQETQYF
TRBV30,TRBJ2-5,-,-,TGTGCCTGTATGTTCTCAATTACAGAGACCCAGTACTTC,CACMFSITETQYF
TRBV7-2,TRBJ1-2,TRBD1,many,TGTGCCAGCAGCCCCCAACAGGGGGCTCATGGCTACACCTTC,CASSPQQGAHGYTF
TRBV6-2/TRBV6-3,TRBJ2-6,TRBD1,-,TGTGCCAGCTCTACAGGGGGCGCTGGGGCCAACGTCCTGACTTTC,CASSTGGAGANVLTF
TRBV19,TRBJ1-5,-,-,TGTGCCTCTGGACAGAGTAATCAGCCCCAGCATTTT,CASGQSNQPQHF
TRBV6-8,TRBJ1-1,-,-,TGTGCCAGCAGATCCGGACTTTCGGGGGTCGGAGGAATGAGCACTGAAGCTTTCTTT,CASRSGLSGVGGMSTEAFF
TRBV4-1,TRBJ2-3,TRBD2,few,TGCGCCAGCAGCCGCGGGGGACTAGCGGGATATACAGATACGCAGTATTTT,CASSRGGLAGYTDTQYF
TRBV7-2,TRBJ2-2,-,once,TGTGCCAGCAGCTTAGGGGCGGGGTTGGACGCCGGGGAGCCGTTTTTT,CASSLGAGLDAGEPFF
TRBV12-3/TRBV12-4,TRBJ2-7,-,-,TGTGCCAGCAGAGACAGGAGGAGCTCCTACGAGCAGTACTTC,CASRDRRSSYEQYF
TRBV27,TRBJ1-5,-,-,TGTGCCAGCAGTTTAGGGCTTCCCAATCAGCCCCAGCATTTT,CASSLGLPNQPQHF
TRBV4-1,TRBJ2-3,-,few,TGCGCCAGCAGCCTACGACAGGAAACAGATACGCAGTATTTT,CASSLRQETDTQYF
TRBV7-2,TRBJ2-1,TRBD2,-,TGTGCCAGCAGCTTTTCTAGCGGGGCTTACAATGAGCAGTTCTTC,CASSFSSGAYNEQFF
TRBV7-9,TRBJ2-7,-,few,TGTGCCAGCAGCTTCGAGGGCCCTCGACAGCAGTACTTC,CASSFEGPRQQYF
TRBV7-2,TRBJ2-7,TRBD2,many,TGTGCCAGCAGCTTACAGCGGGAGCCCTACGAGCAGTACTTC,CASSLQREPYEQYF
TRBV6-1,TRBJ1-2,-,-,TGTGCCAGCAGGAAACAGGGTCGGGATGGCTACACCTTC,CASRKQGRDGYTF
TRBV20-1,TRBJ1-2,TRBD1,-,TGCAGTGCTAGACTTTTAGACAGGGTCGACTATGGCTACACCTTC,CSARLLDRVDYGYTF
TRBV11-2,TRBJ1-2,TRBD1,few,TGTGCCAGCAGCCCCGGACAGGCCACCCTCTATGGCTACACCTTC,CASSPGQATLYGYTF
TRBV15,TRBJ2-1,-,few,TGTGCCACCAGCAGACAACAAGGGGCACCCTACAATGAGCAGTTCTTC,CATSRQQGAPYNEQFF
TRBV7-2,TRBJ2-7,-,many,TGTGCCAGCAGCCAGTATCGTGGGCCCTACGAGCAGTACTTC,CASSQYRGPYEQYF